This passage covers 27 T cell receptor beta chains from one sample sequenced in a study of patients and donors after allogeneic stem cell transplantation (TCRdb year 2020). Receptors were amplified or captured by RT-PCR. These reads were obtained on a NextSeq 550. The public reads were quality trimmed at Q25 with fastp and then assembled into clones with MiXCR by TCRdb, keeping productive beta chains. Records with the same CDR3 protein are collapsed into one entry carrying the most frequent genes and DNA. The sample records about 960,000 distinct CDR3 sequences, under 20% of which are singletons. Clones ranked in the top ten supply roughly 6% of the sample. Sample: blood, either unsorted or a sorted T cell fraction (not recorded which). The receptors shown here come from a human donor who was either an allogeneic HSCT recipient or a stem cell or donor lymphocyte infusion donor (not recorded which). It is not recorded whose cells these are; they may come from a transplant donor.

This clonotype was seen only a few times. The gene calls are TRBV7-6 and TRBJ2-5; 9 bases are a match to TRBD2. Per germline, CDR1 SGHVS and CDR2 FNYEAQ. CDR3 length: 15 residues. V was clipped by 3 bases and J by 1 base; unmatched bases: 3. The CDR3 nucleotides read TGTGCCAGCAGCTTGACTAGCGGATTCCAAGAGACCCAGTACTTC. Translating it yields CASSLTSGFQETQYF.

The chain uses TRBV7-3 and TRBJ2-1, with TRBD1 matching over 7 bases. The length of the CDR3 is 13 residues. V lost 5 bases to trimming and J lost 10 bases; unmatched junction nucleotides: 8. Germline-derived CDR1 and CDR2 are SGHTA and FQGTGA. The CDR3: CASSPTPGQEQFF. The CDR3 nucleotides are TGTGCCAGCAGCCCGACTCCGGGACAGGAGCAGTTCTTC.

In its sample, this clonotype was seen a few times. V and J are TRBV6-5 and TRBJ2-2, with D perhaps assigned TRBD1 or TRBD2 (5 bases each). Trimming took off 0 bases at V and 0 bases at J, with 11 bases between the two ends. This CDR3 contains 17 residues. The germline CDR1 and CDR2 sequences are MNHEY and SVGAGI. CDR3 protein: CASSYSVTGPNTGELFF. As DNA, the CDR3 is TGTGCCAGCAGTTACTCTGTAACGGGGCCGAACACCGGGGAGCTGTTTTTT.

This clonotype was counted a few times. The rearrangement links TRBV12-3 or TRBV12-4 to TRBJ1-6, with D unresolved. This CDR3 region has 12 residues. V lost 6 bases and J lost 11, with 11 bases in between. CDR3 bases: TGTGCCAGCAGGGGAAGAATGGCACCCCTCCACTTT. Its protein is CASRGRMAPLHF.

This clonotype was detected many times. The chain couples TRBV12-3 or TRBV12-4 to TRBJ2-1; D assignment may be TRBD1 or TRBD2 (5 bases each). Trimming took off 1 base at V and 8 bases at J, with 21 bases between the two ends. The CDR3 extends over 17 amino acids. CDR3 residues: CASSLVGAGAPPDEQFF. The CDR3 DNA is TGTGCCAGCAGTTTAGTAGGGGCGGGTGCCCCCCCCGATGAGCAGTTCTTC.

The chain combines TRBV12-3 or TRBV12-4 with TRBJ1-3; TRBD1 matches at 7 bases. Germline trimming cut 3 bases from V and 8 bases from J; bases unmatched to any gene: 10. The CDR3 consists of 15 residues. DNA of the CDR3: TGTGCCAGCAGTTTGTCCCCCCAGGGGGAATACACCATATATTTT. This sequence encodes CASSLSPQGEYTIYF.

This clonotype turned up a few times. The genes are TRBV20-1 and TRBJ2-5; TRBD2 aligns across 9 bases. The CDR3 is made up of 17 amino acids. In germline, CDR1 is DFQATT, CDR2 SNEGSKA (reference sequence). The V segment lost 0 bases and the J segment 9 bases; nucleotides outside the gene matches: 17. The CDR3 DNA follows: TGCAGTGCTAGAGATAGGAGGGGACTAGCTGTAGCAGGGGCCCAGTACTTC. It yields the protein CSARDRRGLAVAGAQYF.

There are a few counts of this clonotype. This chain uses TRBV5-6 with TRBJ1-5; D is possibly TRBD1 (6 bases). V lost 1 base and J 6 bases, leaving 11 bases between the germline ends. The V gene's germline CDR1 is SGHDT and CDR2 YYEEEE. CDR3 length: 14 amino acids. CDR3 nucleotides: TGTGCCAGCAGCTTGTTTACAGGGATTCAGCCCCAGCATTTT. It translates to CASSLFTGIQPQHF.

The rearrangement links TRBV3-1 to TRBJ2-1; D is unresolved. This CDR3 region has 15 residues. V was pared by 3 bases and J by 4 bases, with 13 bases between. From germline, CDR1 is LGHDT and CDR2 YNNKEL (reference sequence). The CDR3 sequence is CASSHGSTYYNEQFF. The CDR3 DNA follows: TGTGCCAGCAGCCACGGGTCGACCTATTACAATGAGCAGTTCTTC.

The chain links TRBV4-1 to TRBJ2-4; D is unresolved. Germline V CDR1 and CDR2: MGHRA, YSYEKL. V was cut by 0 bases and J by 6 bases, with 18 bases left in between. The CDR3 is made up of 17 amino acids. CDR3 protein: CASSQDDRGWVGNIQYF. The CDR3 coding sequence is TGCGCCAGCAGCCAAGATGACCGCGGTTGGGTTGGAAACATTCAGTACTTC.

This clonotype was seen a few times. The chain employs TRBV7-9 and TRBJ1-1; D uncertain. Deletions cut 5 bases from V and 1 base from J, with 11 bases between. The CDR3 loop spans 14 amino acids. Looked up from germline, CDR1 is SEHNR and CDR2 is FQNEAQ (reference sequence). In DNA form, the CDR3 reads TGTGCCAGCAGCCCCCCGAGCCAGAACACTGAAGCTTTCTTT. Amino acids: CASSPPSQNTEAFF.

This clonotype was counted many times. This rearrangement joins TRBV20-1 to TRBJ2-7, with 11 nucleotides matching TRBD2. After removal of 3 bases from V and 7 bases from J, the junction contained 5 bases not matched to a gene. Per the germline V gene, CDR1 is DFQATT and CDR2 is SNEGSKA (reference sequence). The CDR3 consists of 13 residues. Written as DNA, the CDR3 is TGCAGTGCTAGTAGCGGGGGGGCTTGGGAGCAGTACTTC. It translates to CSASSGGAWEQYF.

The chain couples TRBV30 to TRBJ2-7; the D is unclear. Germline-derived CDR1 and CDR2 are GTSNPN and SVGIG (reference sequence). CDR3 length: 12 residues. The germline V and J ends were trimmed by 5 bases and 0 bases, with 8 bases remaining between them. CDR3 loop: CAWDGSSYEQYF. The CDR3 DNA reads TGTGCCTGGGACGGAAGCTCCTACGAGCAGTACTTC. The full variable domain, its missing parts supplied by reference TRBV30 and TRBJ2-7, is SQTIHQWPATLVQPVGSPLSLECTVEGTSNPNLYWYRQAAGRGLQLLFYSVGIGQISSEVPQNLSASRPQDRQFILSSKKLLLSDSGFYLCAWDGSSYEQYFGPGTRLTVT.

The CDR3 DNA reads as TGCAGTGCTATGGGGGAAGAGACCCAGTACTTC. Protein product: CSAMGEETQYF. The rearrangement uses TRBV20-1 and TRBJ2-5, with D perhaps being TRBD1 or TRBD2 (5 bases each). The CDR3 sequence is 11 residues long. With 4 bases removed from V and 3 bases from J, the gap between germline ends came to 6 bases. Germline CDR1 is DFQATT and CDR2 is SNEGSKA (reference sequence).

V and J are TRBV10-3 and TRBJ2-7; 10 bases line up with TRBD2. CDR3 length: 14 residues. V shed 8 bases, J shed 4 bases, and the junction held 8 bases outside the gene matches. In germline, CDR1 is ENHRY, CDR2 SYGVKD. The CDR3 nucleotides are TGTGCCATCTGTGCTAGCGGGAGCGGGTACGAGCAGTACTTC. Protein sequence: CAICASGSGYEQYF.

The V call is TRBV7-9, the J call TRBJ1-3, with D maybe TRBD1 (6 bases). CDR1 SEHNR and CDR2 FQNEAQ come from the germline V gene (reference sequence). CDR3 size: 15 residues. Trimming stripped 4 bases from V and 4 bases from J, with 14 bases between. CDR3 nucleotides: TGTGCCAGCAGCTCCTATGACAGGAGCGGAAACACCATATATTTT. Translation gives CASSSYDRSGNTIYF.

V gene TRBV10-2 combines with J gene TRBJ2-7; D is perhaps TRBD1 or TRBD2 (5 bases each). V lost 9 bases and J lost 2, with 17 bases in between. CDR3 length: 14 residues. Germline CDR1 reads WSHSY; CDR2 reads SAAADI. CDR3: CASLGAPRTYEQYF. In nucleotides, the CDR3 is TGCGCCAGTCTCGGGGCGCCCCGAACCTACGAGCAGTACTTC.

V usage is TRBV6-5 and J usage is TRBJ2-2; D unclear. CDR1 is MNHEY, CDR2 SVGAGI, per germline. This CDR3 has 14 residues. V shed 2 bases and J shed 2 bases, with 6 bases lying between them. CDR3 bases: TGTGCCAGCAGTTACGGCCCTAACACCGGGGAGCTGTTTTTT. Translation: CASSYGPNTGELFF.

This clonotype has just a few counts. The CDR3 DNA is TGCAGTGCTGAGGATAGGGGGCCAAACATTCAGTACTTC. It yields the protein CSAEDRGPNIQYF. This chain uses TRBV20-1 with TRBJ2-4; 7 bases map to TRBD1. Trimming took 5 bases from V and 6 from J; bases not matched to a gene: 7. There are 13 residues in the CDR3. Germline loops: CDR1 DFQATT, CDR2 SNEGSKA (reference sequence).

This clonotype was picked up one time. The gene calls are TRBV30 and TRBJ1-2; D is unresolved. V lost 0 bases and J lost 1, with 12 bases in between. Germline loops: CDR1 GTSNPN, CDR2 SVGIG (reference sequence). CDR3 length: 15 amino acids. CDR3 residues: CAWSVRGRDNYGYTF. The CDR3 DNA follows: TGTGCCTGGAGTGTACGGGGTCGAGATAACTATGGCTACACCTTC.

This chain uses TRBV15 with TRBJ1-2; D gene unclear. The germline gives CDR1 LNHNV, CDR2 YYDKDF (reference sequence). V was trimmed by 5 bases and J by 8 bases, leaving 21 bases between them. This CDR3 region has 15 residues. The CDR3 sequence is CATSGIRTESRGYTF. CDR3 nucleotides: TGTGCCACCAGCGGGATCCGGACGGAATCCCGAGGCTACACCTTC.

V gene TRBV12-3 or TRBV12-4 combines with J gene TRBJ1-1; D not resolved. V gave up 3 bases and J gave up 5 bases, with 13 bases separating them. This CDR3 has 14 residues. CDR3 loop: CASSFRSWDTEAFF. The CDR3 nucleotides read TGTGCCAGCAGTTTCAGGAGTTGGGATACTGAAGCTTTCTTT.

This clonotype has ten or more counts. The rearrangement joins TRBV12-3 or TRBV12-4 to TRBJ1-3; no clear D. V was trimmed by 5 bases and J by 0 bases, leaving 14 bases between them. CDR3 length: 16 amino acids. CDR3 nucleotides: TGTGCCAGCAGTGACACCCGGGGAATCTCTGGAAACACCATATATTTT. Translated: CASSDTRGISGNTIYF.

At least ten counts were recorded for this clonotype. The chain joins TRBV12-3 or TRBV12-4 to TRBJ2-2; 12 bases align to TRBD2. Trimming at V came to 5 bases and at J to 0 bases, leaving 4 bases not matched to a gene. The CDR3 covers 17 residues. DNA for the CDR3: TGTGCCAGCAGTCCGGGACTAGCGGGCGCGAACACCGGGGAGCTGTTTTTT. It specifies CASSPGLAGANTGELFF.

This clonotype was observed a few times. The chain combines TRBV3-1 with TRBJ2-1, with D perhaps TRBD1 or TRBD2 (6 bases each). CDR1 LGHDT and CDR2 YNNKEL come from the germline V gene (reference sequence). Deletions cut 2 bases from V and 6 bases from J, with 17 bases between. This CDR3 is built from 16 residues. CDR3 amino acids: CASSQRTAGLGNEQFF. As DNA, the CDR3 is TGTGCCAGCAGCCAAAGGACAGCGGGCCTAGGCAATGAGCAGTTCTTC.

This clonotype came up a few times. The rearrangement links TRBV24-1 to TRBJ2-1; D possibly corresponds to TRBD2 (5 bases). The CDR3 is 16 amino acids. CDR1 is KGHDR, CDR2 SFDVKD, per germline. Trimming pared 4 bases from V and 2 bases from J, leaving 14 bases between. CDR3 residues: CATSDLSDSPYNEQFF. CDR3 nucleotides: TGTGCCACCAGTGACCTTAGCGACTCTCCCTACAATGAGCAGTTCTTC.

The chain is built from TRBV5-6 and TRBJ2-2, with 14 nucleotides matching TRBD2. This CDR3 spans 14 amino acids. Looked up from germline, CDR1 is SGHDT and CDR2 is YYEEEE. With V trimmed by 7 bases and J by 11 bases, 7 bases remained unmatched. The CDR3 DNA follows: TGTGCCAGCTCCGGGACTAGCGGGAGCTCAGAGCTGTTTTTT. Encoded protein: CASSGTSGSSELFF.